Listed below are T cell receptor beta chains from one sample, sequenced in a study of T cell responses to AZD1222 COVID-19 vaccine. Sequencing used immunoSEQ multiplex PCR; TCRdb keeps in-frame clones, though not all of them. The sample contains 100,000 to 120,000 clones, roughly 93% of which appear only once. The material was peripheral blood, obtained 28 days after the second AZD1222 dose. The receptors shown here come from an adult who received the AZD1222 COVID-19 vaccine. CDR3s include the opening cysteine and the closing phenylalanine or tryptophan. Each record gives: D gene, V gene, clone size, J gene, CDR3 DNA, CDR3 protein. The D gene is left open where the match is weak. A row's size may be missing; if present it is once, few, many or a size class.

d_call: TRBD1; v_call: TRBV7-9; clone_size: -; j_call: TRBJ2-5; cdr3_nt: TGTGCCAGCAGTCCCGACAGGGGTTGGAGGGAGACCCAGTACTTC; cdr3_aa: CASSPDRGWRETQYF
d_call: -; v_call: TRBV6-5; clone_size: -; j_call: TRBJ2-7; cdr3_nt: TGTGCCAGCAGTTATTGGGGGTCGGGAAACGAGCAGTACTTC; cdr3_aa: CASSYWGSGNEQYF
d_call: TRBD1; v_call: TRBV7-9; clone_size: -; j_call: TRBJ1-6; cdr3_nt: TGTGCCAGCAGCCAGGACAGGTATAATTCACCCCTCCACTTT; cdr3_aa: CASSQDRYNSPLHF
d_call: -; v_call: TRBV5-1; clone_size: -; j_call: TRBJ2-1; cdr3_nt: TGCGCCAGCAGTCTAGACAATGAGCAGTTCTTC; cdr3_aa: CASSLDNEQFF
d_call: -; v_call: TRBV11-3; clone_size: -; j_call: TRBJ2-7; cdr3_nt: TGTGCCAGCAGCTCTCGCCCAGACTCCTACGAGCAGTACTTC; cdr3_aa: CASSSRPDSYEQYF
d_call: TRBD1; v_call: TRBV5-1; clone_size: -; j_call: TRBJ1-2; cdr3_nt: TGCGCCAGCAGCCAGCCGGGACAGGAGGTTTACGGCTACACCTTC; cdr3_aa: CASSQPGQEVYGYTF
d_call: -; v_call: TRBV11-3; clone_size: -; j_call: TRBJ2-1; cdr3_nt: TGTGCCAGCAGCCCAACTGGTGACAATGAGCAGTTCTTC; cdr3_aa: CASSPTGDNEQFF
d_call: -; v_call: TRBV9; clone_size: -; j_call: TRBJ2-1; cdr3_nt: TGTGCCAGCAGCCCCCAAGGAGCTCTGTCTTACAATGAGCAGTTCTTC; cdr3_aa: CASSPQGALSYNEQFF
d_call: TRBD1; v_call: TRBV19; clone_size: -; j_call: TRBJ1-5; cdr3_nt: TGTGCCAGTACCTCATTGGGGACAGGGTTTAATCAGCCCCAGCATTTT; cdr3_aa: CASTSLGTGFNQPQHF
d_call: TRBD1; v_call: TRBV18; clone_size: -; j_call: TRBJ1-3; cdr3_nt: TGTGCCAGCTCACGGAATCCGGGACAGAGTGGAAACACCATATATTTT; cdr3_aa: CASSRNPGQSGNTIYF
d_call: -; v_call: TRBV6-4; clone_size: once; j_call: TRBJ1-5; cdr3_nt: TGTGCCAGCAGTAGCGAGGCGGGTGGCTCCCAGCCCCAGCATTTT; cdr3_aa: CASSSEAGGSQPQHF
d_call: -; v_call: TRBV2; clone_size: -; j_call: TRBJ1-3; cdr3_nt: TGTGCCAGCAGTACAGCCTACTCTGGAAACACCATATATTTT; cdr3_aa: CASSTAYSGNTIYF
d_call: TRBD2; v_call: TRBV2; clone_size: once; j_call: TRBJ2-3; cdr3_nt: TGTGCCAGCAGCCGACGGGGGGTAACAGATACGCAGTATTTT; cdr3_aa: CASSRRGVTDTQYF
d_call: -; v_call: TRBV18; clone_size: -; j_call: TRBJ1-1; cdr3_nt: TGTGCCAGCTCACAGGGGGTCGCTGAAGCTTTCTTT; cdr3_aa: CASSQGVAEAFF
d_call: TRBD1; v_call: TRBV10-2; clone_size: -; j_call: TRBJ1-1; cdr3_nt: TGCGCCAGCAAACCGGGACAGTGGAACACTGAAGCTTTCTTT; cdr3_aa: CASKPGQWNTEAFF
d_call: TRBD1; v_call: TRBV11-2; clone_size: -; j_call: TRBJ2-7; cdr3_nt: TGTGCCAGCCAAGACCCAAGGACAGGGGACTACGAGCAGTACTTC; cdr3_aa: CASQDPRTGDYEQYF
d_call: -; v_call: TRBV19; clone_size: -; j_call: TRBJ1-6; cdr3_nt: TGTGCCAGTAGTATACAGAGCTCCTATAATTCACCCCTCCACTTT; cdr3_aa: CASSIQSSYNSPLHF
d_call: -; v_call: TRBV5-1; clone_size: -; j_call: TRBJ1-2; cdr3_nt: TGCGCCAGCAGCGTCAGTGGCCAGGGCTACACCTTC; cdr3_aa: CASSVSGQGYTF
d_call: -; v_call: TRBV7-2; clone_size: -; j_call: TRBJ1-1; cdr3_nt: TGTGCCAGCAGCTTAGATGTGAGGAGGAACACTGAAGCTTTCTTT; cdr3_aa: CASSLDVRRNTEAFF
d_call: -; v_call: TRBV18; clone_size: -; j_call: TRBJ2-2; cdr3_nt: TGTGCCAGCTCACCCTGGACAACGTCCGGGGAGCTGTTTTTT; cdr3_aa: CASSPWTTSGELFF
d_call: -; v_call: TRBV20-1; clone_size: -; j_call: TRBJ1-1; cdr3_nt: TGCAGTGCTAGAATCAATCCTGAAGCTTTCTTT; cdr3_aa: CSARINPEAFF
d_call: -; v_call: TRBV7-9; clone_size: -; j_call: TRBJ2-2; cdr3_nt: TGTGCCAGCAGCTTAGAGGGAAGCGGGGAGCTGTTTTTT; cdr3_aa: CASSLEGSGELFF
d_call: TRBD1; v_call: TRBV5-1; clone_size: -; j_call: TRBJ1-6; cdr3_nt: TGCGCCAGCAGCCAAGGACAGGGGTTTTATAATTCACCCCTCCACTTT; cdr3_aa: CASSQGQGFYNSPLHF
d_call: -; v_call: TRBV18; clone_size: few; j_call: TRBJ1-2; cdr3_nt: TGTGCCAGCTCACCAGAACAGCGGGGATATGGCTACACCTTC; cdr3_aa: CASSPEQRGYGYTF
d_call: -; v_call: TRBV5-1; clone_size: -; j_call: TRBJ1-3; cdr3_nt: TGCGCCAGCAGCGCCCTCGGGGCAGTATCTGGAAACACCATATATTTT; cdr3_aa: CASSALGAVSGNTIYF
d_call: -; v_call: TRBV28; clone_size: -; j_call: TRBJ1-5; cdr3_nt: TGTGCCAGCAGTTTAATACAGCAGGGGTATCAGCCCCAGCATTTT; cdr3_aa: CASSLIQQGYQPQHF
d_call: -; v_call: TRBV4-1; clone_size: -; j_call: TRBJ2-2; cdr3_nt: TGCGCCAGCAGCCAAGAGGGGTACGGTGGCAGGGTCCTCGCCGGGGAGCTGTTTTTT; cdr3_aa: CASSQEGYGGRVLAGELFF
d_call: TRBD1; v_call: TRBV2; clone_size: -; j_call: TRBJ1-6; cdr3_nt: TGTGCCAGCAATCTGGGACAGGGGGTGACTTCACCCCTCCACTTT; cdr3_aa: CASNLGQGVTSPLHF
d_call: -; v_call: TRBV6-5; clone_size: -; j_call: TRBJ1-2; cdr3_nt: TGTGCCAGCAGCTTGGGGCCCTTCGGGGGTGGCTACACCTTC; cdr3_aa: CASSLGPFGGGYTF
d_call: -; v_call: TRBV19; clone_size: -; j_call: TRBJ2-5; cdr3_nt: TGTGCCAGTAGTACCGTAACAAGAGAGACCCAGTACTTC; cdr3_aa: CASSTVTRETQYF
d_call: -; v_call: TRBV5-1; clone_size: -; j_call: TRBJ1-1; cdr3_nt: TGCGCCAGCAGCTTGGTCCCCGGGAACACTGAAGCTTTCTTT; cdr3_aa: CASSLVPGNTEAFF
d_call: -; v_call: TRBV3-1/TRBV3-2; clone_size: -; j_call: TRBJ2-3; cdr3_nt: TGTGCCAGCAGCCAAGAGTGGCTAGCCTCGGATACGCAGTATTTT; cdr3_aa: CASSQEWLASDTQYF
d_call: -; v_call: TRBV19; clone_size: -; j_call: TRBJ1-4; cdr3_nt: TGTGCCAGTCACGATAGGCCGGGTAATGAAAAACTGTTTTTT; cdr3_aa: CASHDRPGNEKLFF
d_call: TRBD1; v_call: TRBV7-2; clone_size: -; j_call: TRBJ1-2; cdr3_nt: TGTGCCAGCAGCCCTACAGGGGAATATGGCTACACCTTC; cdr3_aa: CASSPTGEYGYTF
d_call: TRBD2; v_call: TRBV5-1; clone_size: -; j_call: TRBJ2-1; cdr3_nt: TGCGCCAGCAGCTCAATAGCCCGGACTAGCGGGAGCAATGAGCAGTTCTTC; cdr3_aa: CASSSIARTSGSNEQFF
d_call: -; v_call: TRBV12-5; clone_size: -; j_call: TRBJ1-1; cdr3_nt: TGTGCTAGTGGTTTGGTAGTCGTCTCCCCCCAGCACACTGAAGCTTTCTTT; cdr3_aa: CASGLVVVSPQHTEAFF
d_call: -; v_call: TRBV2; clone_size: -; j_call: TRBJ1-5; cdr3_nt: TGTGCCAGCAATCTACAGGGATACGGCAATCAGCCCCAGCATTTT; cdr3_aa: CASNLQGYGNQPQHF
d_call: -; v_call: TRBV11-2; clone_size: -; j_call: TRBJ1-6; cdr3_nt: TGTGCCAGCAGCTTAAGTCCGCAGGGAAATAATTCACCCCTCCACTTT; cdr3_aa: CASSLSPQGNNSPLHF
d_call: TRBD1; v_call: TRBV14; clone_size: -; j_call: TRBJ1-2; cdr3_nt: TGTGCCAGCAGCTGGACAGGGAATGGCTACACCTTC; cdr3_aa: CASSWTGNGYTF
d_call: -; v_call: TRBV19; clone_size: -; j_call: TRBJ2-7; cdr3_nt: TGTGCCAGTAGCAAAGTCCTTCCGACGGGTGAGCAGTACTTC; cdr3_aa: CASSKVLPTGEQYF
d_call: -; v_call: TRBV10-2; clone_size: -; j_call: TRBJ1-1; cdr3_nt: TGCGCCAGCAGCCGGGGACATACGAACACTGAAGCTTTCTTT; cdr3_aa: CASSRGHTNTEAFF
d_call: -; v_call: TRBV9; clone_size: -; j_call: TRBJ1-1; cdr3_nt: TGTGCCAGCAGGAATTCATGGGGTCTGGATACTGAAGCTTTCTTT; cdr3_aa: CASRNSWGLDTEAFF
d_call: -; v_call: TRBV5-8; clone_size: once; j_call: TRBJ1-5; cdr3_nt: TGTGCCAGCACCCGGACGGGTGGCAATCAGCCCCAGCATTTT; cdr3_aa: CASTRTGGNQPQHF
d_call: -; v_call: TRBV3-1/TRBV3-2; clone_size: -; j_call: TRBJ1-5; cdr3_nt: TGTGCCAGCAGCCTTAGCAATCAGCCCCAGCATTTT; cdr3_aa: CASSLSNQPQHF
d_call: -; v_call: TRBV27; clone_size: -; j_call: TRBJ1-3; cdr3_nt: TGTGCCAGCAGTGGGGGTCTTAGGGACCCTGGAAACACCATATATTTT; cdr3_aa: CASSGGLRDPGNTIYF
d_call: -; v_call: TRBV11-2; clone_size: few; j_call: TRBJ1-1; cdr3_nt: TGTGCCAGCAGTCCCGGGACACCAGAAGCTTTCTTT; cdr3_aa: CASSPGTPEAFF
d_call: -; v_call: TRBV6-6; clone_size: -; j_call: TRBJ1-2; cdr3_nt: TGTGCCAGCAGTTACGACAACCCTAACTATGGCTACACCTTC; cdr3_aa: CASSYDNPNYGYTF
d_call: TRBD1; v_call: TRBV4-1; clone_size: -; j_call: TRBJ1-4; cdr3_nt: TGCGCCAGCAGCCAAGCCGGGACAGGGGGTAAACTGTTTTTT; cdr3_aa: CASSQAGTGGKLFF
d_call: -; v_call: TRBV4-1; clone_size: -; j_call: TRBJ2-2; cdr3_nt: TGCGCCAGCAGCCAAGAACCCCCCCCAGCGACCCCCGGGGAGCTGTTTTTT; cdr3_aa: CASSQEPPPATPGELFF
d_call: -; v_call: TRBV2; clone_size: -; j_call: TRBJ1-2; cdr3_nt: TGTGCCAGCAGGGGGCTCTATGGCTACACCTTC; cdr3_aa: CASRGLYGYTF
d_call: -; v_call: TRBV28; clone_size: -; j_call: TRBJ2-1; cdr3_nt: TGTGCCAGCAGTGCAGGGCGGACCTATGGGGAGAGCTCCTACAATGAGCAGTTCTTC; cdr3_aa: CASSAGRTYGESSYNEQFF
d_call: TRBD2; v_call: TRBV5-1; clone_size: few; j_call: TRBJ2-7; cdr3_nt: TGCGCCAGCAGCTTACCTAGCGGGGGGAATTTTTTCTACGAGCAGTACTTC; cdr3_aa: CASSLPSGGNFFYEQYF